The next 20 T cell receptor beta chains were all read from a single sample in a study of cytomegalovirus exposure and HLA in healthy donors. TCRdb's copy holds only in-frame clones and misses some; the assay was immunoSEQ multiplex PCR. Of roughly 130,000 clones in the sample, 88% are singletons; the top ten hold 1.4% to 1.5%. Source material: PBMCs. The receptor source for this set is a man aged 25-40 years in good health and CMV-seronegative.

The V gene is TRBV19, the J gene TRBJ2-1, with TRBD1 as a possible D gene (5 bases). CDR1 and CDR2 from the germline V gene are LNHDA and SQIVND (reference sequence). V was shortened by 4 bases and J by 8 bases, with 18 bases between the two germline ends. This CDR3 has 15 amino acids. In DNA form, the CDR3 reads TGTGCCAGTAGTACGCCTGGGCCTACAGGCGATGAGCAGTTCTTC. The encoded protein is CASSTPGPTGDEQFF.

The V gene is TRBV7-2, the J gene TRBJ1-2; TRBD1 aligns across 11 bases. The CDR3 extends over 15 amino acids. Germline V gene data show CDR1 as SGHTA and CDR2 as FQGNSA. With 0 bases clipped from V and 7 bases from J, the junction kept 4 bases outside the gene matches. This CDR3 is CASSLAGQGVSGYTF. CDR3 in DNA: TGTGCCAGCAGCTTAGCGGGACAGGGGGTCTCTGGCTACACCTTC.

The CDR3 is CASSLGRRLDEQFF. In DNA, the CDR3 is TGTGCCAGCAGTTTGGGTCGGAGGTTGGATGAGCAGTTCTTC. The V gene is TRBV7-2, the J gene TRBJ2-1; perhaps TRBD2 as D (5 bases). Germline V CDR1 and CDR2: SGHTA, FQGNSA. The CDR3 loop spans 14 amino acids. V lost 6 bases and J lost 8, with 17 bases in between. The complete variable domain, with remaining parts taken from reference TRBV7-2 and TRBJ2-1, reads GAGVSQSPSNKVTEKGKDVELRCDPISGHTALYWYRQSLGQGLEFLIYFQGNSAPDKSGLPSDRFSAERTGGSVSTLTIQRTQQEDSAVYLCASSLGRRLDEQFFGPGTRLTVL.

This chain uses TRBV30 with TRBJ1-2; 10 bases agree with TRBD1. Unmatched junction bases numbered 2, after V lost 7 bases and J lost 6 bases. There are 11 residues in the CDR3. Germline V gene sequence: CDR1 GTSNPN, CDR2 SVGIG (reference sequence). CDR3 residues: CAYGQGDGYTF. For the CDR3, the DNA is TGTGCCTACGGACAGGGGGATGGCTACACCTTC.

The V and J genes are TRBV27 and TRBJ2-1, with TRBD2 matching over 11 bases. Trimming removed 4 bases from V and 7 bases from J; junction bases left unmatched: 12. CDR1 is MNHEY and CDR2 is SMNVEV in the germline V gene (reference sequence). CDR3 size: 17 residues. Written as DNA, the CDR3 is TGTGCCAGCAGTTCCCTGATACTAGCGGGAGTTAGTAATGAGCAGTTCTTC. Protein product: CASSSLILAGVSNEQFF.

The CDR3 sequence: CASSVAEANTEAFF. The CDR3 DNA reads TGTGCCAGCAGCGTAGCTGAGGCGAACACTGAAGCTTTCTTT. J is TRBJ1-1 and V is TRBV9; D gene ambiguous. Germline-derived CDR1 and CDR2 are SGDLS and YYNGEE. The CDR3 is 14 residues long. The V end was cut by 0 bases, the J end by 1 base, with 7 bases between.

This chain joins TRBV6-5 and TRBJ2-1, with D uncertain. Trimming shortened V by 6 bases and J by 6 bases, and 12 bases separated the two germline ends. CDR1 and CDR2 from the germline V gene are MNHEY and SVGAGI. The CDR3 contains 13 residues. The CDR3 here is CASSSASRNEQFF. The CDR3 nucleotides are TGTGCCAGCAGCTCCGCCTCGCGCAATGAGCAGTTCTTC.

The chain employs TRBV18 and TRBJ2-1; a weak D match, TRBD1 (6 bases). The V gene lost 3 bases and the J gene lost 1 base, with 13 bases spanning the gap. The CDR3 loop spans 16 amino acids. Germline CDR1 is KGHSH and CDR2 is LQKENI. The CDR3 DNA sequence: TGTGCCAGCTCACCTCCGCAGGGGTCATCCTACAATGAGCAGTTCTTC. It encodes CASSPPQGSSYNEQFF.

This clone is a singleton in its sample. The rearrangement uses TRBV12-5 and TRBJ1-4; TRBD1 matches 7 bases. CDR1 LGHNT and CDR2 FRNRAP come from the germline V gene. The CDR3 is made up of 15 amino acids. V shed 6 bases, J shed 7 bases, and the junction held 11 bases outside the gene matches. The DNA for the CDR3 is TGTGCTAGTGGCCCTGACAGGGCGGTGGCTGAAAAACTGTTTTTT. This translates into CASGPDRAVAEKLFF.

CDR3 DNA sequence: TGTGCCAGCAGCGCATCCGGGACAGGGGACGAGCAGTACTTC. Encoded protein: CASSASGTGDEQYF. The chain combines TRBV13 with TRBJ2-7; 10 nucleotides match TRBD1. This CDR3 has 14 residues. V shed 5 bases and J 5 bases; nucleotides not matched to a gene: 6. Germline V lookup: CDR1 PRHDT, CDR2 FYEKMQ (reference sequence).

This CDR3 reads CASSKGLAGETDTQYF. The CDR3 DNA reads as TGCGCCAGCAGCAAAGGACTAGCGGGAGAGACAGATACGCAGTATTTT. The chain combines TRBV5-1 with TRBJ2-3; 13 bases map to TRBD2. V shed 4 bases, J shed 3 bases, and the junction held 5 bases outside the gene matches. Germline V gives CDR1 SGHRS, CDR2 YFSETQ. The length of the CDR3 is 16 residues. Using reference TRBV5-1 and TRBJ2-3 for the parts outside the CDR3, the full variable domain is KAGVTQTPRYLIKTRGQQVTLSCSPISGHRSVSWYQQTPGQGLQFLFEYFSETQRNKGNFPGRFSGRQFSNSRSEMNVSTLELGDSALYLCASSKGLAGETDTQYFGPGTRLTVL.

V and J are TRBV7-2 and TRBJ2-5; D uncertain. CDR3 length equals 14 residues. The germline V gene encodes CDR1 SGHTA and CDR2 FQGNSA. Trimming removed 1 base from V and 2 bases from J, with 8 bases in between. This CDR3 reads CASSLVLRQETQYF. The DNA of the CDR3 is TGTGCCAGCAGCTTAGTTCTCAGGCAAGAGACCCAGTACTTC.

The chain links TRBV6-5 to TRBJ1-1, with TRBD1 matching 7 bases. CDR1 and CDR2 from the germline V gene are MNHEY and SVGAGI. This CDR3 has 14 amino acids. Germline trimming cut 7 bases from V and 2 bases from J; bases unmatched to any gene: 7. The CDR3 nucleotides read TGTGCCAGCACCTGGGACAGAACTAACACTGAAGCTTTCTTT. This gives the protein CASTWDRTNTEAFF.

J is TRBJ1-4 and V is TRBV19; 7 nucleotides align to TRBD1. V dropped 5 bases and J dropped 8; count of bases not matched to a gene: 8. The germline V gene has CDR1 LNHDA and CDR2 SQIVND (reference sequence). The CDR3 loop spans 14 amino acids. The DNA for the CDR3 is TGTGCCAGTAGTGCCGGGACAGTACAAGAAAAACTGTTTTTT. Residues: CASSAGTVQEKLFF.

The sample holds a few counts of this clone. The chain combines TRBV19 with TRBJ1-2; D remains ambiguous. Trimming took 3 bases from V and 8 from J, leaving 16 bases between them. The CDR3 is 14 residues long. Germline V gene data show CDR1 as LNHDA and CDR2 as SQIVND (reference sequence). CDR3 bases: TGTGCCAGTAGTATCGGGCTCGTTTCGGGGGGCTACACCTTC. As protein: CASSIGLVSGGYTF.

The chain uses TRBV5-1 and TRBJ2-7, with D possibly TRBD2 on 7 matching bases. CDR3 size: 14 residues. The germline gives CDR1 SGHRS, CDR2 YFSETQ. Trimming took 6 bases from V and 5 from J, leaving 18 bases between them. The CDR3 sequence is CASTPNPGGNEQYF. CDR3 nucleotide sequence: TGCGCCAGCACCCCGAACCCGGGGGGCAACGAGCAGTACTTC.

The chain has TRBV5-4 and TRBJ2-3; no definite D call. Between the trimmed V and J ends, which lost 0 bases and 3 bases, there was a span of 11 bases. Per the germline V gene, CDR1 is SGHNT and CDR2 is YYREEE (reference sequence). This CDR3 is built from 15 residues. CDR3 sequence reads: CASSLEERKTDTQYF. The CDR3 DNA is TGTGCCAGCAGCTTGGAGGAGAGAAAAACAGATACGCAGTATTTT.

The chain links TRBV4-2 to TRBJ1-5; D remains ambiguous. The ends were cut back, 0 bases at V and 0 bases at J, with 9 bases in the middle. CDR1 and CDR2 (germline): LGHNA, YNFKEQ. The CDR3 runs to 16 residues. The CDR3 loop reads CASSQDSGYSNQPQHF. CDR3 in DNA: TGTGCCAGCAGCCAAGATTCGGGGTATAGCAATCAGCCCCAGCATTTT.

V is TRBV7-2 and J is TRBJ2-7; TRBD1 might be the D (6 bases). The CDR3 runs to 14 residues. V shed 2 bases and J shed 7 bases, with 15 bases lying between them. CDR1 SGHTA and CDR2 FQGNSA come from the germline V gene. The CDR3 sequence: CASSLNYARGEQYF. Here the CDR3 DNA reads TGTGCCAGCAGCTTAAATTATGCGAGGGGGGAGCAGTACTTC.

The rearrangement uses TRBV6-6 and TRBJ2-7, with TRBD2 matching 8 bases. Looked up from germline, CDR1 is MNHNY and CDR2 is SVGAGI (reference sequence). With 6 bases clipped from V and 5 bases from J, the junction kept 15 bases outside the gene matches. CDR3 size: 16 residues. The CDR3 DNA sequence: TGTGCCAGCAGAATACAACAGAGCGGGAGCGGGCACGAGCAGTACTTC. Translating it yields CASRIQQSGSGHEQYF.